This T cell receptor (beta chain) was captured by sequencing in a study of blood T cell repertoires in COVID-19. About the research overall: T cells, B-cell-depleted T cells, or PBMCs supplied cDNA or gDNA.

Libraries were prepared by immunoSEQ multiplex PCR; TCRdb keeps only in-frame clonotypes and omits some of them. The sample has some 130,000 clones; 60% to 85% are singletons. The CDR3 loop spans 15 amino acids. Looked up from germline, CDR1 is MNHNY and CDR2 is SVGAGI (reference sequence). The trim removed 2 bases at V and 4 bases at J, leaving 3 bases unmatched. The chain uses TRBV6-6 and TRBJ1-5; 9 bases align to TRBD1. The source of this sequence is a man aged 80 or over with acute or convalescent COVID-19. The material sequenced was peripheral blood. The chain's CDR3 is CASSYGTGRNQPQHF. As DNA, the CDR3 is TGTGCCAGCAGTTACGGGACAGGGAGGAATCAGCCCCAGCATTTT.